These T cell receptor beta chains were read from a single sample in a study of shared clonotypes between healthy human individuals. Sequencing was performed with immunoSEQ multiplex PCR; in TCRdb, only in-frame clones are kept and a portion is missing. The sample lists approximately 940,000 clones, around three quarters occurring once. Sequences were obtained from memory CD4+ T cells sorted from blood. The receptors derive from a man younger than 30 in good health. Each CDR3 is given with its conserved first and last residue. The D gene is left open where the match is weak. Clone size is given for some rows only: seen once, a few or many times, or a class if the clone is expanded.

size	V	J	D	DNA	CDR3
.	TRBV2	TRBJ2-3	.	TGTGCCAGCAGTGACCGGGGTGGGGCAGCAGATACGCAGTATTTT	CASSDRGGAADTQYF
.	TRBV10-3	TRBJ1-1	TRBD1	TGTGCCATCAGTGATTTTCAGGGGGCTGAAGCTTTCTTT	CAISDFQGAEAFF
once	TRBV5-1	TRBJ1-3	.	TGCGCCAGCAGCTTAGGGGATAACTGGACTGGAAACACCATATATTTT	CASSLGDNWTGNTIYF
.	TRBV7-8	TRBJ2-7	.	TGTGCCAGCAGCTTAGTGGGGGGCCCCACCTACGAGCAGTACTTC	CASSLVGGPTYEQYF
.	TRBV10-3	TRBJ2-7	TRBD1	TGTGCCATCAGTGGAACAGGGGTTGAGCAGTACTTC	CAISGTGVEQYF
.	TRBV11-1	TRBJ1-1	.	TGTGCCAGCAGCCCAGGGACTATCCCGATCATGAACACTGAAGCTTTCTTT	CASSPGTIPIMNTEAFF
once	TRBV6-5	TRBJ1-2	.	TGTGCCAGCAGTCCCCTTGGAAGCCGGTACACCTTC	CASSPLGSRYTF
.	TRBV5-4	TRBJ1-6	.	TGTGCCAGCAGCTCCCGGGGAGGATCCTATAATTCACCCCTCCACTTT	CASSSRGGSYNSPLHF
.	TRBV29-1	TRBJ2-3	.	TGCAGCGTTGAAAGTGCAAGGTCCGCGTCAGATACGCAGTATTTT	CSVESARSASDTQYF
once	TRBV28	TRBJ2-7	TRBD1	TGTGCCAGCAGAACTCCAGGGGGCGGGACCTACGAGCAGTACTTC	CASRTPGGGTYEQYF
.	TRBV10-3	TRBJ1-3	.	TGTGCCATCAGTGAGTCGGGTGGAAACACCATATATTTT	CAISESGGNTIYF
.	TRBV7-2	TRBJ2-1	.	TGTGCCAGCAGCCCCCCTAGTTACAATGAGCAGTTCTTC	CASSPPSYNEQFF
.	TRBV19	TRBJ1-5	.	TGTGCCAGTAGTACAATGACCAGGGGTGACAATCAGCCCCAGCATTTT	CASSTMTRGDNQPQHF
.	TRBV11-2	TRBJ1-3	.	TGTGCCAGCAGCCGGGGACCGATCTCTGGAAACACCATATATTTT	CASSRGPISGNTIYF
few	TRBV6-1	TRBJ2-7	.	TGTGCCAGCAGTGCTTTTAGTTCGGGCAAGGCCTACGAGCAGTACTTC	CASSAFSSGKAYEQYF
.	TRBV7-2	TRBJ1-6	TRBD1	TGTGCCAGCAGCTTGACGACGACAGGGGTAGATTCACCCCTCCACTTT	CASSLTTTGVDSPLHF
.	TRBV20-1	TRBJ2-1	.	TGCAGTGCTGAGGACGGTAATGAGCAGTTCTTC	CSAEDGNEQFF